This TCR beta chain appears in the sequencing data of a study of OX40 agonist ivuxolimab in advanced cancers. Broadly, across the study: Ivuxolimab, which targeted the costimulatory receptor OX40 (CD134), was an agonistic, fully human IgG2 monoclonal antibody. Prior anti-PD-1, anti-PD-L1 or anti-CTLA-4 therapy was permitted, and roughly two fifths of dose-escalation patients had received checkpoint inhibitors. The monotherapy dose-escalation portion (N of about 50 patients) of the phase I ivuxolimab trial is reported in the paper. Intravenous ivuxolimab was administered to patients every 2 weeks at six dose levels: 0.01, 0.1, 0.3, 1.5, 3 and 10 mg/kg. Peripheral TCRbeta sequencing aimed to test whether ivuxolimab altered TCR sequence diversity and caused clonal T-cell expansion. Of the 50 or so patients in dose escalation, about 20 had hepatocellular carcinoma, some 15 had melanoma, 9 had renal cell carcinoma and 9 had head and neck cancer. The dose-escalation cohort was roughly 80% male with a mean age of approximately 59 years, ranging from about 23 to 85. Partial responses were achieved by three dose-escalation patients, of whom one had hepatocellular carcinoma and two had cutaneous melanoma. Study-wide conclusions, independent of this receptor: Which antigens the clonally expanded peripheral T cells were specific for was not determined. Clonal expansion of both CD4+ and CD8+ blood T cells was observed from baseline to week 6 at doses 0.1 to 3.0 mg/kg. After ivuxolimab, expanded clones were on average more numerous among CD8+ T cells than among CD4+ T cells. In the 0.1-3.0 mg/kg groups, partial responders had among the lowest normalized peripheral clonal expansion, particularly in CD8+ T cells. Low levels of normalized T-cell clonal expansion were also seen in some patients who did not respond.

For sequencing of the TCRbeta CDR3 region, genomic DNA was extracted from the sorted cells. The immunoSEQ Assay was used for sequencing of TCRbeta CDR3 regions. TCRdb took over this immuneACCESS table, retaining in-frame rearrangements with V and J assigned. Such tables are incomplete; in checked studies, under half of the missing clones stem from an unresolved V gene, and the remainder is unexplained. The sample table contains tens of thousands of clones; only one count was recorded for 75% to 90% of them. The ten largest clones represent about 2.5% of the sample. Patients with autoimmune disease history or receiving systemic immunosuppression were excluded from the trial. Peripheral blood for TCR sequencing was collected from all dose cohorts at baseline, on cycle 4 day 1, and on cycle 7 day 1. The samples were taken from a phase I, first-in-human, multicenter, open-label dose-escalation trial of ivuxolimab. Adults with locally advanced or metastatic head and neck squamous cell, hepatocellular, melanoma or renal cell carcinoma were enrolled in the trial. Before TCR sequencing, CD4+ and CD8+ T cells were separately sorted from peripheral blood.

On this clone: Its antigen is currently not known. No base qualities exist here, and no much larger clone lies one base off it.

CDR1 and CDR2, looked up from the germline V gene, are SGDLS and YYNGEE. Inclusive of the bounding cysteine and phenylalanine, the CDR3 is 15 residues long. Here the CDR3 DNA is all that survives: 45 bases in frame from base 1. V drops 0 bases and J drops 0 bases, leaving 9 bases in between. The sample consisted of CD4+ or CD8+ T cells sorted from blood, taken in a trial of the OX40 agonist ivuxolimab. The receptor comes from an adult with an advanced solid tumor such as melanoma, head and neck, liver or kidney cancer. The chain links TRBV9 with TRBJ1-1, with TRBD1 as a weak D call on 5 bases. The CDR3 is CASSVDGALNTEAFF. In nucleotides, the sequence is TGTGCCAGCAGCGTAGATGGGGCCCTGAACACTGAAGCTTTCTTT.